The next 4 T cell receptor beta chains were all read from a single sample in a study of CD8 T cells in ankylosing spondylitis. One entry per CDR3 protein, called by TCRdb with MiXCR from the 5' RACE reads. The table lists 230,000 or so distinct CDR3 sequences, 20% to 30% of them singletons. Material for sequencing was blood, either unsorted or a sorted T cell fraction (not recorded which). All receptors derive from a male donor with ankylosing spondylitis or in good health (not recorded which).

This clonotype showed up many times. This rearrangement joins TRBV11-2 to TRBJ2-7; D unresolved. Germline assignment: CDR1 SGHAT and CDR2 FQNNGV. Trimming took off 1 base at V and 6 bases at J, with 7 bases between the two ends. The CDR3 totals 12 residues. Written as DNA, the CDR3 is TGTGCCAGCAGCTTAGTACTTGGCGAGCAGTACTTC. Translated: CASSLVLGEQYF.

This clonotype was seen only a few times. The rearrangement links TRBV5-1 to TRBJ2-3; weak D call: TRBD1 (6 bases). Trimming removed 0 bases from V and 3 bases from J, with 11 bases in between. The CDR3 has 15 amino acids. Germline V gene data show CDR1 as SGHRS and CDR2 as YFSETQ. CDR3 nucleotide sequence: TGCGCCAGCAGCTTGGTTGGGGGCACAACAGATACGCAGTATTTT. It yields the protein CASSLVGGTTDTQYF. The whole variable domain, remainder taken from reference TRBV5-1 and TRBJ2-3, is KAGVTQTPRYLIKTRGQQVTLSCSPISGHRSVSWYQQTPGQGLQFLFEYFSETQRNKGNFPGRFSGRQFSNSRSEMNVSTLELGDSALYLCASSLVGGTTDTQYFGPGTRLTVL.

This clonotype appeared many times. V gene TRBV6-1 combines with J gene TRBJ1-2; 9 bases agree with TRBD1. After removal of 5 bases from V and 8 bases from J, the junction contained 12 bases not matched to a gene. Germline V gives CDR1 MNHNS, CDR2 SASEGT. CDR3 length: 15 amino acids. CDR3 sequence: CASSPGTGTQGGYTF. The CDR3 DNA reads TGTGCCAGCAGTCCCGGGACAGGGACGCAGGGGGGCTACACCTTC.

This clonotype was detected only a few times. CDR3 region: CASSLALGGGETQYF. CDR3 nucleotide sequence: TGTGCCAGCAGTTTAGCGCTTGGGGGGGGAGAGACCCAGTACTTC. The V gene is TRBV12-3 or TRBV12-4, the J gene TRBJ2-5; 7 nucleotides align to TRBD2. V was pared by 0 bases and J by 4 bases, with 5 bases of the junction left unmatched. This CDR3 spans 15 amino acids.